This T cell receptor beta chain was obtained from a study of blood T cell repertoires in COVID-19. Study-wide context: The United States, Italy and Spain were the sources of the acute and convalescent COVID-19 samples.

Original processing notes: Amplification of reference gene primers provided the estimated nucleated cell counts. The repertoire was sequenced with immunoSEQ multiplex PCR; TCRdb's copy has only in-frame clones and lacks some. V and J calls and clone size are given by that table; D and trimming were obtained from the DNA. This sample yields about 180,000 clones, of which roughly nine tenths are seen a single time; approximately 0.56% belongs to the top ten. The clonotype was recovered from a man in his forties or fifties with acute or convalescent COVID-19. The sequenced material came from peripheral blood.

The CDR3 sequence is CASSRQKTEAFF. The CDR3 DNA is TGTGCCAGCAGCCGACAGAAAACTGAAGCTTTCTTT. The V gene is TRBV2, the J gene TRBJ1-1; perhaps TRBD1 as D (5 bases). Trimming shortened V by 6 bases and J by 5 bases, and 10 bases separated the two germline ends. This CDR3 comprises 12 residues. From germline, CDR1 is SNHLY and CDR2 FYNNEI.